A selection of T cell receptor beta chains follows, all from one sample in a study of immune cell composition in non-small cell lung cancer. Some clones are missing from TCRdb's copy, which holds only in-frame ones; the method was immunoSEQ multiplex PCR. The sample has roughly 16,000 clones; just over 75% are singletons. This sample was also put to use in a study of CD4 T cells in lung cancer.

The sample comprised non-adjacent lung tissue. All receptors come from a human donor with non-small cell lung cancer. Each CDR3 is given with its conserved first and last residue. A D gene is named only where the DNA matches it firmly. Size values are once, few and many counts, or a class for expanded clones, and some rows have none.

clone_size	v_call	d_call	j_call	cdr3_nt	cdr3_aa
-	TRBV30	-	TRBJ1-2	TGTGCCTGGAGTGCCATCTGGGGCTACACCTTC	CAWSAIWGYTF
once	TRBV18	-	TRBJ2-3	TGTGCCAGCTCACCCTTAGACAGCGTCCCTGATACGCAGTATTTT	CASSPLDSVPDTQYF
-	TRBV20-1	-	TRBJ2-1	TGCAGTGCTCTCTTCAATGAGCAGTTCTTC	CSALFNEQFF
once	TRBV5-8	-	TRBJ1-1	TGTGCCAGCAGCTTAAGGGGGAATGAAGCTTTCTTT	CASSLRGNEAFF
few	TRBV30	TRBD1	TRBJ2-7	TGTGCCTGGGAGGGACAGGACTCCTACGAGCAGTACTTC	CAWEGQDSYEQYF
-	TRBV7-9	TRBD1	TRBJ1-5	TGTGCCAGCAGCCCGGGACAGGGTGAGGGGAATCAACCCCAGCATTTT	CASSPGQGEGNQPQHF
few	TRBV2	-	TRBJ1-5	TGTGCCAGCAGTGACACTGGCGCCTACTCTCAGCCCCAGCATTTT	CASSDTGAYSQPQHF
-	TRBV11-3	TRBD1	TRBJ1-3	TGTGCCAGCACAGGGACAGTTTCTGGAAACACCATATATTTT	CASTGTVSGNTIYF
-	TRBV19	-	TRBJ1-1	TGTGCCAGTAGTATAGGCACTGAAGCTTTCTTT	CASSIGTEAFF
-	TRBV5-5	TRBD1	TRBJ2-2	TGTGCCAGCAGCCTCATGCAATTCAGGACAGGGGGCTACACCGGGGAGCTGTTTTTT	CASSLMQFRTGGYTGELFF
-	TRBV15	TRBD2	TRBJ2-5	TGTGCCACCAGCAGAGGCAGCGGGGGCCGGGGGGAGACCCAGTACTTC	CATSRGSGGRGETQYF
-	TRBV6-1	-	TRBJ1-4	TGTGCCAGCAGTGTGGGGGAGGATGGTAATGAAAAACTGTTTTTT	CASSVGEDGNEKLFF
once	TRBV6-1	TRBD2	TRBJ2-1	TGTGCCAGCAGGGGGACTAGCTCTAATGAGCAGTTCTTC	CASRGTSSNEQFF
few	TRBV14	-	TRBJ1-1	TGTGCCAGCAGCCCAAGTCCGTCTCCCGTGGCTTTCTTT	CASSPSPSPVAFF
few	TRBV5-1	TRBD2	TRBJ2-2	TGCGCCAGCAGCGCTGGGACTACCACCGGGGAGCTGTTTTTT	CASSAGTTTGELFF
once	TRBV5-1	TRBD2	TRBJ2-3	TGCGCCAGCAGCAAACCTATAGCGGGAGGCACAGATACGCAGTATTTT	CASSKPIAGGTDTQYF
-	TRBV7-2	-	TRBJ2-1	TGTGCCAGCAGCTTAGAACAGGAGACAGAGCAGTTCTTC	CASSLEQETEQFF
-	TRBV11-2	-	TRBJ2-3	TGTGCCAGCAGCTTAGTACGGGACACGCAGTATTTT	CASSLVRDTQYF
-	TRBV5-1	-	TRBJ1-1	TGCGCCAGCAGATGGGACGGCCTGAATGGTGAAGCTTTCTTT	CASRWDGLNGEAFF
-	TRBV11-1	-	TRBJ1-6	TGTGCCAGCAGCCCACCGACAGGTACTAATTCACCCCTCCACTTT	CASSPPTGTNSPLHF
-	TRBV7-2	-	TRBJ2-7	TGTGCCAGCAGCCGCAGGGTCCGGGACGAGCAGTACTTC	CASSRRVRDEQYF
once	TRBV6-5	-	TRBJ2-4	TGTGCCAGCAGTTACTCGAGTATCCGGAACATTCAGTACTTC	CASSYSSIRNIQYF
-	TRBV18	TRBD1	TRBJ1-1	TGTGCCAGCTCGCCACGGACAGGGGGCATGAACACTGAAGCTTTCTTT	CASSPRTGGMNTEAFF
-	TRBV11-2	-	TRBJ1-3	TGTGCCAGCAGCTTCCCCGGGGGAGGTGGAAACACCATATATTTT	CASSFPGGGGNTIYF
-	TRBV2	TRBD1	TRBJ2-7	TGTGCCACCGAGAGGACAGGAGCCTACGGGCAGTACTTC	CATERTGAYGQYF